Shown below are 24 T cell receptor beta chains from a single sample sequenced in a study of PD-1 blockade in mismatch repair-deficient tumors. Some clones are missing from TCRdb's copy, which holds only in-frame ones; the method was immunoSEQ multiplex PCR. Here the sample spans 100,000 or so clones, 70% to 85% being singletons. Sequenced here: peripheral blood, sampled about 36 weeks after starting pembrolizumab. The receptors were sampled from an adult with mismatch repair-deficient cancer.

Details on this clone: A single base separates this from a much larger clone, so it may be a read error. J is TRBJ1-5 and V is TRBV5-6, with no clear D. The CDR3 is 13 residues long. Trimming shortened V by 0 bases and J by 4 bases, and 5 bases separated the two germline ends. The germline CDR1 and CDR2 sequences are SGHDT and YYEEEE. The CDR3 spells CASSLGANQPQHF. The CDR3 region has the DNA TGTGCCAGCAGCTTGGGGGCAAATCAGCCCCAGCATTTT.

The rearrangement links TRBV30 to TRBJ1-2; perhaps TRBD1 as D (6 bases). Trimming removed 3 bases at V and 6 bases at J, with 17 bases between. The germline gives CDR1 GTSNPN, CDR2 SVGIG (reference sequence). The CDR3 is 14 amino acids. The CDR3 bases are TGTGCCTGGAGCGAACCTGACAGGTTGAATGGCTACACCTTC. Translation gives CAWSEPDRLNGYTF. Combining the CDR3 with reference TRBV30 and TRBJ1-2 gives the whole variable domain SQTIHQWPATLVQPVGSPLSLECTVEGTSNPNLYWYRQAAGRGLQLLFYSVGIGQISSEVPQNLSASRPQDRQFILSSKKLLLSDSGFYLCAWSEPDRLNGYTFGSGTRLTVV.

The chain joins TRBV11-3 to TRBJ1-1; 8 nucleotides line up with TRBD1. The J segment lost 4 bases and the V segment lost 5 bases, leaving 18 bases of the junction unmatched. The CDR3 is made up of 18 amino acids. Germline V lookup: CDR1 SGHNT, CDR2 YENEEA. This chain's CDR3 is CASSPRTGPSRFGTEAFF. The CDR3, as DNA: TGTGCCAGCAGCCCAAGGACAGGGCCATCCCGGTTTGGCACTGAAGCTTTCTTT.

The CDR3 protein is CATSRDFVSSYNEQFF. The CDR3, as DNA: TGTGCCACCAGCAGAGATTTTGTCAGCTCCTACAATGAGCAGTTCTTC. The rearrangement links TRBV15 to TRBJ2-1; D is undetermined. The ends were cut back, 0 bases at V and 0 bases at J, with 9 bases in the middle. The CDR3 covers 16 residues. Germline CDR1 reads LNHNV; CDR2 reads YYDKDF (reference sequence).

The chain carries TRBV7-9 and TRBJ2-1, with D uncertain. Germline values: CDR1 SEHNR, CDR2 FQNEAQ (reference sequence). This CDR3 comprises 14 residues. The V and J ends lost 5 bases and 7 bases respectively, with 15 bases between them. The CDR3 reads CASSQQTRKNEQFF. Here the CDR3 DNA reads TGTGCCAGCAGCCAACAAACCCGTAAAAATGAGCAGTTCTTC.

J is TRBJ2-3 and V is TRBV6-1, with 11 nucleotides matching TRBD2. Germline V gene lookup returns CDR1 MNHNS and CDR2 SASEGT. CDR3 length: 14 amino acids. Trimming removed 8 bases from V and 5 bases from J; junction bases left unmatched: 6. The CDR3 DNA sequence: TGTGCCAGCTCTGGCCTAGCGGGAGGAGATACGCAGTATTTT. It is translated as CASSGLAGGDTQYF.

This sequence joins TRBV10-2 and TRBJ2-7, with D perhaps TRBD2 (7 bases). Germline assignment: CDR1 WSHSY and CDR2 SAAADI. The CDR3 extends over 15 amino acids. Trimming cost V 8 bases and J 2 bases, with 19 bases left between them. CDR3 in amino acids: CASLGAGHGAYEQYF. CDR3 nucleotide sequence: TGCGCCAGCCTAGGAGCGGGACACGGGGCCTACGAGCAGTACTTC.

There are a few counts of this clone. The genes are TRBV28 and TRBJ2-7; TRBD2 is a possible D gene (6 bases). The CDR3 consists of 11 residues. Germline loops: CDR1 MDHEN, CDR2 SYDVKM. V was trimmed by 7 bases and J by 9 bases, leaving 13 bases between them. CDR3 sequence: CASTTAGGQYF. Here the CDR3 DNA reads TGTGCCAGCACCACGGCCGGGGGGCAGTACTTC. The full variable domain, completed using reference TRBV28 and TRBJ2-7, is DVKVTQSSRYLVKRTGEKVFLECVQDMDHENMFWYRQDPGLGLRLIYFSYDVKMKEKGDIPEGYSVSREKKERFSLILESASTNQTSMYLCASTTAGGQYFGPGTRLTVT.

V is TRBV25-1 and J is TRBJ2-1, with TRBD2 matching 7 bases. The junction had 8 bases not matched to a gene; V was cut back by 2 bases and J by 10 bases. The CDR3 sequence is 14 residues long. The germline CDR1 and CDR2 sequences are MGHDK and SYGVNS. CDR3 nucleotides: TGTGCCAGCAGTGAAATTAGGCGGGAGAGGGAGCAGTTCTTC. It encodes CASSEIRREREQFF.

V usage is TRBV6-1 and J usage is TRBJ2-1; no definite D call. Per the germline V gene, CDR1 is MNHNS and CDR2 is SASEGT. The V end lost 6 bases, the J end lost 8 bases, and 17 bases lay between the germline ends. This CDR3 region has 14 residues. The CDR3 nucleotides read TGTGCCAGCAGCGGGCGTGGCCGTCAAGATGAGCAGTTCTTC. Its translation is CASSGRGRQDEQFF.

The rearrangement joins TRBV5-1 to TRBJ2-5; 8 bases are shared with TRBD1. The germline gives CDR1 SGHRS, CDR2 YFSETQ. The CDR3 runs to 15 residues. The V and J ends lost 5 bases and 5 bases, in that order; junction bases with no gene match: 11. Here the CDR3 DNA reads TGCGCCAGCAGGGAACAGGGGGGAGAAAGGGAGACCCAGTACTTC. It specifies CASREQGGERETQYF.

Here the CDR3 reads CASSLSNDGRNTIYF. The DNA of the CDR3 is TGCGCCAGCAGCTTGTCTAACGACGGCCGAAACACCATATATTTT. The gene calls are TRBV5-1 and TRBJ1-3; D not certain. V lost 1 base and J 5 bases, leaving 13 bases between the germline ends. The CDR3 sequence is 15 residues long. In germline, CDR1 is SGHRS, CDR2 YFSETQ.

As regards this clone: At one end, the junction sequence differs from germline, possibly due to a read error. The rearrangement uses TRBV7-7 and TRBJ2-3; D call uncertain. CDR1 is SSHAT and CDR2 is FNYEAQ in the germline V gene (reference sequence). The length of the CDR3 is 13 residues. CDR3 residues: CASSAGLGDTQYF. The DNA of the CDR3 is TGTGCTAGCAGCGCCGGGTTAGGAGATACGCAGTATTTT.

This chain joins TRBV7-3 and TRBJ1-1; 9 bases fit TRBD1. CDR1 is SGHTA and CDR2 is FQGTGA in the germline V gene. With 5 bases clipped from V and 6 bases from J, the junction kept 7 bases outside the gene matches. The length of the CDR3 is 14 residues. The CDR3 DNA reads TGTGCCAGCAGCATGGGACAGGGCCTGGCTGAAGCTTTCTTT. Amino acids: CASSMGQGLAEAFF.

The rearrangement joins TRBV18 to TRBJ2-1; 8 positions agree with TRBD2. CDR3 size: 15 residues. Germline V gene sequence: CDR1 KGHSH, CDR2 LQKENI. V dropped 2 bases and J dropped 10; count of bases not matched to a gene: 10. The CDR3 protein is CASSPGIAGGGEQFF. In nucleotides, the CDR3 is TGTGCCAGCTCACCAGGCATCGCGGGAGGAGGAGAGCAGTTCTTC.

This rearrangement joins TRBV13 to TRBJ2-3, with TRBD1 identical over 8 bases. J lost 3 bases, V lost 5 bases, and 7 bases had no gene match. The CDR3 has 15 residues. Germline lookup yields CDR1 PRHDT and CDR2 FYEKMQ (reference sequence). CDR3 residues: CASSPGQGRTDTQYF. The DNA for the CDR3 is TGTGCCAGCAGCCCAGGACAGGGTAGAACAGATACGCAGTATTTT.

The CDR3 region has the DNA TGTGCCAGCAGCCCAATAGGGCTTCCAGATACGCAGTATTTT. Protein product: CASSPIGLPDTQYF. This chain links TRBV7-3 with TRBJ2-3; D remains ambiguous. Germline assignment: CDR1 SGHTA and CDR2 FQGTGA. The CDR3 is made up of 14 amino acids. With 5 bases removed from V and 4 bases from J, the gap between germline ends came to 13 bases. The whole variable domain, filled in from reference TRBV7-3 and TRBJ2-3, reads GAGVSQTPSNKVTEKGKYVELRCDPISGHTALYWYRQSLGQGPEFLIYFQGTGAADDSGLPNDRFFAVRPEGSVSTLKIQRTERGDSAVYLCASSPIGLPDTQYFGPGTRLTVL.

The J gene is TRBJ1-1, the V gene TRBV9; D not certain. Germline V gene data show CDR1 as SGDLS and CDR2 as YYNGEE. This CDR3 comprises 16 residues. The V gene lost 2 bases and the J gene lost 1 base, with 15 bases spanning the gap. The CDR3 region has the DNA TGTGCCAGCAGCGTTAGAGGAGACTCGGGGAACACTGAAGCTTTCTTT. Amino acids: CASSVRGDSGNTEAFF. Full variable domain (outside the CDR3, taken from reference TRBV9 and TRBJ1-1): DSGVTQTPKHLITATGQRVTLRCSPRSGDLSVYWYQQSLDQGLQFLIQYYNGEERAKGNILERFSAQQFPDLHSELNLSSLELGDSALYFCASSVRGDSGNTEAFFGQGTRLTVV.

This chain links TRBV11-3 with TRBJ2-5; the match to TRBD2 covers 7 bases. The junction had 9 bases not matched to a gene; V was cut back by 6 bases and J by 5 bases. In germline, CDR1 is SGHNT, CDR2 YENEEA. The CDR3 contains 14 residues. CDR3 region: CASSSQTSWETQYF. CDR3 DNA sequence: TGTGCCAGCAGTTCACAGACTAGCTGGGAGACCCAGTACTTC.

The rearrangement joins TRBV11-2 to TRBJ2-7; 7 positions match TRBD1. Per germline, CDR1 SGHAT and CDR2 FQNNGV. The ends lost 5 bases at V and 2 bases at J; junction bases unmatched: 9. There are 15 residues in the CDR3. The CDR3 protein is CASSRTGTEPYEQYF. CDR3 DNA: TGTGCCAGCAGCCGAACCGGGACAGAGCCCTACGAGCAGTACTTC.

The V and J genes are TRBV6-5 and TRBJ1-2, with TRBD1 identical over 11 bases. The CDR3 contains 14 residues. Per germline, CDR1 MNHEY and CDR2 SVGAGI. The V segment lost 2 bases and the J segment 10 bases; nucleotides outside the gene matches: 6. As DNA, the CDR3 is TGTGCCAGCAGTTACAGGACAGGGGGCGCCGACTACACCTTC. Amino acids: CASSYRTGGADYTF.

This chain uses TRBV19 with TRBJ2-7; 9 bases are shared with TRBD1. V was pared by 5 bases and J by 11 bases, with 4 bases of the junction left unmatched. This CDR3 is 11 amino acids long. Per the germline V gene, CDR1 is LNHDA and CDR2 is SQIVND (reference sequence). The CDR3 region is CASSEGTGKYF. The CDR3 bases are TGTGCCAGTAGTGAGGGGACAGGGAAGTACTTC.

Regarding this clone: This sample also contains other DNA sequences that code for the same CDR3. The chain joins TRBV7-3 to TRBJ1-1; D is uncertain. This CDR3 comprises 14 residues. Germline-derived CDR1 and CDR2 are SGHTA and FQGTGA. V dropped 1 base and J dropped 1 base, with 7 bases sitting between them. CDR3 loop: CASSLSAGNTEAFF. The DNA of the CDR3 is TGTGCCAGCAGCTTAAGCGCAGGGAACACTGAAGCTTTCTTT.

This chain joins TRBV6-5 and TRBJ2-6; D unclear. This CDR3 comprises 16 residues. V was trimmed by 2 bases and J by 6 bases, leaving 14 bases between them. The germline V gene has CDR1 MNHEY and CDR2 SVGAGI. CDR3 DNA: TGTGCCAGCAGTTACGCCGGAAGTTGGGAGGCCAACGTCCTGACTTTC. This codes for CASSYAGSWEANVLTF.